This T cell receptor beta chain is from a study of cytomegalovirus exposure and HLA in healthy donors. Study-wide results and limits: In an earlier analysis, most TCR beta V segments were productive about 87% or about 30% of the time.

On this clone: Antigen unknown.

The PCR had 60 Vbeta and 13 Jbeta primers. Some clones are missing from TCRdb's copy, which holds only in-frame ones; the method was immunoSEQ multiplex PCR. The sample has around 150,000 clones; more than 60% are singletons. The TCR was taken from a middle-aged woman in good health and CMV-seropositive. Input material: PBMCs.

CDR3 DNA sequence: TGTGCCAGCAGCTTACAGGGCAGGCACGAGCAGTACTTC. Its protein is CASSLQGRHEQYF. The V and J genes are TRBV7-9 and TRBJ2-7, with D perhaps matching TRBD1 (5 bases). There are 13 residues in the CDR3. V lost 2 bases to trimming and J lost 5 bases, with 10 bases between them. Germline CDR1 SEHNR, CDR2 FQNEAQ (reference sequence).